Presented here are 19 T cell receptor beta chains from one specimen sequenced in a study of T-cell memory formation after mild COVID-19 listed by TCRdb under 2021. The library was made by 5' RACE. TCRdb records Illumina NovaSeq 6000 as the sequencer. TCRdb reanalyzed the raw reads on its own, using fastp at Q25 for trimming and MiXCR for clone calling, and kept in-frame beta chains. Rows are combined by CDR3 protein, so each entry shows the most common genes and DNA. This sample comprises 120,000 to 150,000 distinct CDR3 sequences, about 14% of them detected only once. The leading ten clones occupy around 28% of the sample. The sequenced material came from PBMCs or a T cell subset sorted from them (not recorded which). The receptors originated from an adult woman who had mild COVID-19 (a few samples of this study predate the infection). The sample titles of this study are shuffled in the database, so cell type and time point are left out; the donor was told from shared clones.

This clonotype was picked up a small number of times. The V call is TRBV3-1, the J call TRBJ2-1; D perhaps matches TRBD2 (6 bases). CDR3 length: 16 residues. The germline CDR1 and CDR2 sequences are LGHDT and YNNKEL (reference sequence). V lost 5 bases and J lost 2, with 16 bases in between. The CDR3 coding sequence is TGTGCCAGCAGCTGGGTAGGGGAGGCGGCCTACAATGAGCAGTTCTTC. It encodes CASSWVGEAAYNEQFF.

In this sample, this clonotype turned up a few times. V is TRBV7-9 and J is TRBJ1-1, with D possibly matching TRBD1 (6 bases). Trimming removed 5 bases from V and 8 bases from J, with 9 bases in between. CDR3 length: 11 residues. Germline-derived CDR1 and CDR2 are SEHNR and FQNEAQ (reference sequence). DNA of the CDR3: TGTGCCAGCAGCAAGGACAGAGAAGCTTTCTTT. Translating gives CASSKDREAFF.

The chain has TRBV4-1 and TRBJ1-5; the D is unclear. The CDR3 is made up of 11 amino acids. Germline-derived CDR1 and CDR2 are MGHRA and YSYEKL. Trimming took off 6 bases at V and 13 bases at J, with 13 bases between the two ends. Written as DNA, the CDR3 is TGCGCCAGCAGTTGGGGTCCCGGGCAGCATTTT. Amino acid sequence: CASSWGPGQHF.

This clonotype was counted ten times or more. The J gene is TRBJ2-3, the V gene TRBV4-1, with D unclear. Germline lookup yields CDR1 MGHRA and CDR2 YSYEKL. CDR3 length: 12 amino acids. With 0 bases removed from V and 6 bases from J, the gap between germline ends came to 4 bases. CDR3 sequence (DNA): TGCGCCAGCAGCCAAGAAGGGGATACGCAGTATTTT. It translates to CASSQEGDTQYF.

The chain is built from TRBV6-2 or TRBV6-3 and TRBJ2-5; the D is unclear. Trimming left V 6 bases short and J 5 bases short, with 10 bases between. The CDR3 is 12 amino acids. Germline CDR1 and CDR2: MNHEY and SVGEGT. The CDR3 protein is CASSRSVETQYF. In DNA form, the CDR3 reads TGTGCCAGCAGCCGAAGCGTGGAGACCCAGTACTTC.

The sample holds a few counts of this clonotype. This chain joins TRBV7-9 and TRBJ2-7; 7 nucleotides align to TRBD1. V lost 4 bases and J lost 3; bases outside the gene matches: 6. The CDR3 covers 14 residues. The germline V gene encodes CDR1 SEHNR and CDR2 FQNEAQ (reference sequence). The DNA of the CDR3 is TGTGCCAGCAGCTCCCGGGACAGCTACTACGAGCAGTACTTC. It yields the protein CASSSRDSYYEQYF.

This clonotype occurred a few times. CDR3: CASSDSTGTAIYGYTF. The CDR3 DNA sequence: TGTGCCAGCAGTGACTCGACCGGGACAGCAATCTATGGCTACACCTTC. The V and J genes are TRBV6-4 and TRBJ1-2; 7 bases are shared with TRBD1. The CDR3 sequence is 16 residues long. V was clipped by 0 bases and J by 4 bases; unmatched bases: 8. Germline lookup yields CDR1 MRHNA and CDR2 SNTAGT.

This clonotype showed up just a few times. The chain links TRBV4-3 to TRBJ2-1; 11 bases match TRBD2. This CDR3 has 16 residues. The trim removed 4 bases at V and 5 bases at J, leaving 7 bases unmatched. CDR1 is LGHNA, CDR2 YSLEER, per germline. This CDR3 reads CASSLTGTSGNNEQFF. The CDR3 DNA sequence: TGCGCCAGCAGCCTTACCGGGACTAGCGGAAACAATGAGCAGTTCTTC.

The rearrangement joins TRBV9 to TRBJ2-1; D is possibly TRBD2 (7 bases). V shed 2 bases and J shed 2 bases, with 14 bases lying between them. Germline V gene sequence: CDR1 SGDLS, CDR2 YYNGEE. The CDR3 is 16 amino acids. Here the CDR3 DNA reads TGTGCCAGCAGCGTGTCGGGGGGCGCCCCCTACAATGAGCAGTTCTTC. Protein sequence: CASSVSGGAPYNEQFF.

The table lists this clonotype with many counts. This chain uses TRBV10-3 with TRBJ1-5, with D unresolved. The CDR3 contains 14 residues. The ends were cut back, 3 bases at V and 3 bases at J, with 9 bases in the middle. CDR1 ENHRY and CDR2 SYGVKD come from the germline V gene. The CDR3 loop reads CAISDTGNNQPQHF. CDR3 bases: TGTGCCATCAGTGACACCGGGAACAATCAGCCCCAGCATTTT.

V usage is TRBV6-5 and J usage is TRBJ2-2; D is ambiguous. The CDR3 runs to 13 residues. Between the trimmed V and J ends, which lost 3 bases and 4 bases, there was a span of 6 bases. Per germline, CDR1 MNHEY and CDR2 SVGAGI. This CDR3 reads CASSYIGTGELFF. In DNA form, the CDR3 reads TGTGCCAGCAGTTATATCGGCACCGGGGAGCTGTTTTTT.

A few counts support this clonotype. The chain combines TRBV12-3 or TRBV12-4 with TRBJ2-2; unclear D gene. This CDR3 is 15 amino acids long. Trimming stripped 3 bases from V and 0 bases from J, with 8 bases between. The CDR3 DNA reads as TGTGCCAGCAGTTTCGACATTACGAACACCGGGGAGCTGTTTTTT. Protein product: CASSFDITNTGELFF.

The gene calls are TRBV29-1 and TRBJ2-7, with TRBD2 matching over 7 bases. The CDR3 consists of 14 residues. The V gene's germline CDR1 is SQVTM and CDR2 ANQGSEA. V shed 3 bases, J shed 0 bases, and the junction held 5 bases outside the gene matches. This chain's CDR3 is CSVEVGRSSYEQYF. The CDR3 coding sequence is TGCAGCGTTGAGGTCGGGAGGAGCTCCTACGAGCAGTACTTC.

The V and J genes are TRBV4-3 and TRBJ2-2; no clear D. The V gene lost 4 bases and the J gene lost 2 bases, with 11 bases spanning the gap. From germline, CDR1 is LGHNA and CDR2 YSLEER. The CDR3 consists of 15 residues. Written as DNA, the CDR3 is TGCGCCAGCAGCCCTTGGAGATTTAACACCGGGGAGCTGTTTTTT. The encoded protein is CASSPWRFNTGELFF.

This clonotype was picked up many times. The rearrangement uses TRBV13 and TRBJ2-7; 7 bases are shared with TRBD1. After removal of 0 bases from V and 3 bases from J, the junction contained 2 bases not matched to a gene. The CDR3 length is 14 residues. Per germline, CDR1 PRHDT and CDR2 FYEKMQ (reference sequence). Written as DNA, the CDR3 is TGTGCCAGCAGCTTAGGGACAGGGAACTACGAGCAGTACTTC. It yields the protein CASSLGTGNYEQYF. The full variable domain, with the rest looked up from reference TRBV13 and TRBJ2-7, is AAGVIQSPRHLIKEKRETATLKCYPIPRHDTVYWYQQGPGQDPQFLISFYEKMQSDKGSIPDRFSAQQFSDYHSELNMSSLELGDSALYFCASSLGTGNYEQYFGPGTRLTVT.

The chain uses TRBV7-6 and TRBJ1-1; D gene uncertain. The germline V gene has CDR1 SGHVS and CDR2 FNYEAQ. V dropped 5 bases and J dropped 5 bases, with 15 bases sitting between them. The CDR3 has 14 amino acids. Here the CDR3 reads CASSPEVTGTEAFF. Written as DNA, the CDR3 is TGTGCCAGCAGCCCCGAAGTTACGGGGACTGAAGCTTTCTTT.

J is TRBJ1-3 and V is TRBV29-1; 7 nucleotides agree with TRBD1. V trimming: 1 base; J trimming: 4 bases; junction bases outside the gene matches: 7. This CDR3 region has 15 residues. In germline, CDR1 is SQVTM, CDR2 ANQGSEA. The CDR3 DNA is TGCAGCGTTGAAGGTGGAGGGACAGAAGGAAACACCATATATTTT. Protein sequence: CSVEGGGTEGNTIYF. Looking up the rest from reference TRBV29-1 and TRBJ1-3 gives the full variable domain: SAVISQKPSRDICQRGTSLTIQCQVDSQVTMMFWYRQQPGQSLTLIATANQGSEATYESGFVIDKFPISRPNLTFSTLTVSNMSPEDSSIYLCSVEGGGTEGNTIYFGEGSWLTVV.

The chain is built from TRBV7-9 and TRBJ1-2, with 9 bases matching TRBD1. Losses at the gene ends were 4 bases for V and 8 bases for J; bases not matched to a gene: 2. The CDR3 has 12 amino acids. Germline V lookup: CDR1 SEHNR, CDR2 FQNEAQ (reference sequence). CDR3 in amino acids: CASSWTGAGYTF. CDR3 sequence (DNA): TGTGCCAGCAGCTGGACAGGGGCCGGCTACACCTTC.

CDR3 coding DNA: TGCGCCAGCAGCTCACTAGCGGGGTACACAGATACGCAGTATTTT. This translates into CASSSLAGYTDTQYF. The genes are TRBV5-1 and TRBJ2-3, with 10 bases that match TRBD2. Germline CDR1 reads SGHRS; CDR2 reads YFSETQ. The CDR3 extends over 15 amino acids. V gave up 3 bases and J gave up 2 bases; unmatched junction bases: 3.